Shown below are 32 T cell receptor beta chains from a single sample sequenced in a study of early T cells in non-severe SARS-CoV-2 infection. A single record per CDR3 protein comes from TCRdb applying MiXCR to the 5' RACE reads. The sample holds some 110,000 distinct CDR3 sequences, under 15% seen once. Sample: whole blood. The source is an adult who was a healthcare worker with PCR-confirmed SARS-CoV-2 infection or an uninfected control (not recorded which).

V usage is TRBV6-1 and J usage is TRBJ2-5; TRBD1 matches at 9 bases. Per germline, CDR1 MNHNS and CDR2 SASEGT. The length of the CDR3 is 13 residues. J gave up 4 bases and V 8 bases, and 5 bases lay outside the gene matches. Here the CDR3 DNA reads TGTGCCAGCGGGGGACAGGGAGGAGAGACCCAGTACTTC. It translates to CASGGQGGETQYF.

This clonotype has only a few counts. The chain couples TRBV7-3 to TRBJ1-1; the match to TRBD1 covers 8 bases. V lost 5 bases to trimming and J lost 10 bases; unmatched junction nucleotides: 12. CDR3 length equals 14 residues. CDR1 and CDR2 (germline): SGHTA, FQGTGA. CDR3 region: CASSELGQGSRAFF. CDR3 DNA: TGTGCCAGCAGCGAACTCGGACAGGGAAGTCGAGCTTTCTTT.

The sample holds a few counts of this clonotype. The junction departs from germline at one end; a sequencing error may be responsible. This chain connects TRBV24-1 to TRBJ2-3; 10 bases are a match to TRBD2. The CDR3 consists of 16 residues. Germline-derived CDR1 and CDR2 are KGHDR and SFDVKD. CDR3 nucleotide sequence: TGTGCCACAAGTGATCCTAGCGGGGGAAACACAGATACGCAGTATTTT. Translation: CATSDPSGGNTDTQYF.

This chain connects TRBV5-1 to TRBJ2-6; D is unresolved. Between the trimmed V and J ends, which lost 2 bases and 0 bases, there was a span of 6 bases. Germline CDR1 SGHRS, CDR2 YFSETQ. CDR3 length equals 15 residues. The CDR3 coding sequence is TGCGCCAGCAGCTTCTTTACCTCTGGGGCCAACGTCCTGACTTTC. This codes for CASSFFTSGANVLTF.

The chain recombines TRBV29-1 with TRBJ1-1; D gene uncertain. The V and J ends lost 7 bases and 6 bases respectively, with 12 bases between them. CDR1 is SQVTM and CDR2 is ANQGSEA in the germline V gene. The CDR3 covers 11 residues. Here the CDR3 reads CSADEYSEAFF. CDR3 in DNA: TGCAGCGCAGATGAATACTCTGAAGCTTTCTTT.

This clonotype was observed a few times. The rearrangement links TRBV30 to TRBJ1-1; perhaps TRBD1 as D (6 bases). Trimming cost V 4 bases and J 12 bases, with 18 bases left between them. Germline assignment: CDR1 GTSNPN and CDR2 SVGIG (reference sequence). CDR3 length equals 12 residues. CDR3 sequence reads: CAWILGGLVPFF. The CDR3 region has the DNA TGTGCCTGGATCTTGGGGGGGCTTGTACCTTTCTTT.

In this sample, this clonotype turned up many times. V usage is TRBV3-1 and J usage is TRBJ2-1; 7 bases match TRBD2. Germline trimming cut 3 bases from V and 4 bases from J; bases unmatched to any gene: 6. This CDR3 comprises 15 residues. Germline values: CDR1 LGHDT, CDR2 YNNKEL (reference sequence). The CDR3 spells CASSHTAGVYNEQFF. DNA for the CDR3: TGTGCCAGCAGCCATACGGCGGGGGTTTACAATGAGCAGTTCTTC.

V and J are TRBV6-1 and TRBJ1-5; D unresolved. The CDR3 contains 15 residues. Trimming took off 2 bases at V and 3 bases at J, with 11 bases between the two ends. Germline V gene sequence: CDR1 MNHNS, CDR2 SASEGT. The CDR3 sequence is CASSERFQPNQPQHF. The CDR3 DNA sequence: TGTGCCAGCAGTGAAAGGTTCCAGCCCAATCAGCCCCAGCATTTT.

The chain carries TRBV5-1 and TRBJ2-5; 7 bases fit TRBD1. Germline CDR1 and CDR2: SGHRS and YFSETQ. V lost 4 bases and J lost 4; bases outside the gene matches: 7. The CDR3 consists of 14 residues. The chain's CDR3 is CASSPTGERETQYF. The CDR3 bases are TGCGCCAGCAGCCCTACAGGGGAGAGAGAGACCCAGTACTTC. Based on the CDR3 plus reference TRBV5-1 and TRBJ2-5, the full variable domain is KAGVTQTPRYLIKTRGQQVTLSCSPISGHRSVSWYQQTPGQGLQFLFEYFSETQRNKGNFPGRFSGRQFSNSRSEMNVSTLELGDSALYLCASSPTGERETQYFGPGTRLLVL.

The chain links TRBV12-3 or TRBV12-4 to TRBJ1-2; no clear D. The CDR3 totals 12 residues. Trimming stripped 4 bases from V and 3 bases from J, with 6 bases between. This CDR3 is CASSSPDYGYTF. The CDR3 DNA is TGTGCCAGCAGTTCCCCAGACTATGGCTACACCTTC.

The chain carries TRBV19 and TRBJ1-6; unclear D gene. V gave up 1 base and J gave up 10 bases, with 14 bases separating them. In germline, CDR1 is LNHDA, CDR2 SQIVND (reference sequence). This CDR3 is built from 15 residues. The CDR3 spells CASSIAQAGSSPLHF. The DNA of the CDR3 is TGTGCCAGTAGTATAGCCCAGGCCGGCAGCTCACCCCTCCACTTT.

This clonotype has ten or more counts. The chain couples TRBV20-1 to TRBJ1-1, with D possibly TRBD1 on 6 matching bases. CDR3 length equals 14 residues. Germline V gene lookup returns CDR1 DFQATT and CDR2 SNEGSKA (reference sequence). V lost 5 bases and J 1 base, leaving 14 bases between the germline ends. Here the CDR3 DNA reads TGCAGTGCTGCCGGACAGAACCCGAACACTGAAGCTTTCTTT. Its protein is CSAAGQNPNTEAFF.

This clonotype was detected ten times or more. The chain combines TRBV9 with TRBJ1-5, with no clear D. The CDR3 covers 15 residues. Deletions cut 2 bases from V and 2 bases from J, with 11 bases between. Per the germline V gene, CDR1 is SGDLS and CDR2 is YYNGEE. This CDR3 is CASSVGVLGNQPQHF. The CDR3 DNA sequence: TGTGCCAGCAGCGTCGGGGTTTTAGGCAATCAGCCCCAGCATTTT.

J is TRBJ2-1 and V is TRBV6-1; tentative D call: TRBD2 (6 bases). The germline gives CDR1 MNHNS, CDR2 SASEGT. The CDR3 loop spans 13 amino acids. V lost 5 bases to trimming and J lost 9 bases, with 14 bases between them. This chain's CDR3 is CASSSLGGVEQFF. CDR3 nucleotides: TGTGCCAGCAGTTCCCTGGGGGGTGTTGAGCAGTTCTTC.

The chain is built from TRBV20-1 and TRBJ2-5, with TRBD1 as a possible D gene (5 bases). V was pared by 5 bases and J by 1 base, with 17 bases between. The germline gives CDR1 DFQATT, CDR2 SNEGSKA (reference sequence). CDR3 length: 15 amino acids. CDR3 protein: CSARSWGSFQETQYF. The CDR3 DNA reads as TGCAGTGCTCGATCTTGGGGCAGCTTCCAAGAGACCCAGTACTTC.

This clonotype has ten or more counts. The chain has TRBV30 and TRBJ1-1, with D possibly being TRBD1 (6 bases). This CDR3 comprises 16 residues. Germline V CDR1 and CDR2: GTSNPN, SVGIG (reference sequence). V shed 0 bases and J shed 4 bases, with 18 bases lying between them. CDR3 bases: TGTGCCTGGAGTGTAGCCAGGGGCGTAGGAAGCACTGAAGCTTTCTTT. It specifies CAWSVARGVGSTEAFF. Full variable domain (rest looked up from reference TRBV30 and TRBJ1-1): SQTIHQWPATLVQPVGSPLSLECTVEGTSNPNLYWYRQAAGRGLQLLFYSVGIGQISSEVPQNLSASRPQDRQFILSSKKLLLSDSGFYLCAWSVARGVGSTEAFFGQGTRLTVV.

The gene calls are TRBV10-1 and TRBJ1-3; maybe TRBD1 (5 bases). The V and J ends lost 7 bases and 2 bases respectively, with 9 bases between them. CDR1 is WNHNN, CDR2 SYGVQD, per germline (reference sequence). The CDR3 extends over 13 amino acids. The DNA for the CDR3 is TGCGCCAGCACCCAGGGACCTGGAAACACCATATATTTT. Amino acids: CASTQGPGNTIYF.

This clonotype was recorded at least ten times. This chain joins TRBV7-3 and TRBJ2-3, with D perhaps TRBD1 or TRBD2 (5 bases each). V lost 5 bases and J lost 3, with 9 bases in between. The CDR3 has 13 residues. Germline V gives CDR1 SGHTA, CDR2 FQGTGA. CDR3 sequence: CASSGGETDTQYF. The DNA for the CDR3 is TGTGCCAGCAGCGGGGGTGAAACAGATACGCAGTATTTT.

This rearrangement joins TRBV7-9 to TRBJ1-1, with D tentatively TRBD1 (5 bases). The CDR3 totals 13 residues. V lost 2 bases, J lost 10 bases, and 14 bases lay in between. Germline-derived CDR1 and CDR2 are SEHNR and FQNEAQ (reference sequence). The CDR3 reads CASSLLRGGGAFF. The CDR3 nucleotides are TGTGCCAGCAGCTTATTGAGGGGTGGAGGAGCTTTCTTT.

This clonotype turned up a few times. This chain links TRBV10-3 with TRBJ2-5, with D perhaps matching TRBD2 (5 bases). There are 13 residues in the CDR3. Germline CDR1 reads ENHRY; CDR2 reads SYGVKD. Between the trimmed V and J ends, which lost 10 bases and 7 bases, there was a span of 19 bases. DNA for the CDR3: TGTGCCACCGGAGCGGTCTCTTCGGGGACCCAGTACTTC. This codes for CATGAVSSGTQYF.

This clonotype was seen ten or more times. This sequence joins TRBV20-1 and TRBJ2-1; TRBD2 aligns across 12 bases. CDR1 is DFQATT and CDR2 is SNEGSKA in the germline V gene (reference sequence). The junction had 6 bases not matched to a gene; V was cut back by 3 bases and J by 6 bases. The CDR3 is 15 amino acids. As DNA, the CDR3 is TGCAGTGCTAGTCCACTAGCGGGGGGCGGCAATGAGCAGTTCTTC. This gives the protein CSASPLAGGGNEQFF.

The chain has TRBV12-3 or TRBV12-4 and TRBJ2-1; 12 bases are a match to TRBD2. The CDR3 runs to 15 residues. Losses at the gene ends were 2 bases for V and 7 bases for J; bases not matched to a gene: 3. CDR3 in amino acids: CASSLMTSGGNEQFF. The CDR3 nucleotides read TGTGCCAGCAGTTTAATGACTAGCGGGGGTAATGAGCAGTTCTTC.

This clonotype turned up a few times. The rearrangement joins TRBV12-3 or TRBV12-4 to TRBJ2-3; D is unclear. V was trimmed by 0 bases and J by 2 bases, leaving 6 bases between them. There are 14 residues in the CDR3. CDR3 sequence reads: CASSLALFTDTQYF. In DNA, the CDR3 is TGTGCCAGCAGTTTAGCGCTCTTCACAGATACGCAGTATTTT.

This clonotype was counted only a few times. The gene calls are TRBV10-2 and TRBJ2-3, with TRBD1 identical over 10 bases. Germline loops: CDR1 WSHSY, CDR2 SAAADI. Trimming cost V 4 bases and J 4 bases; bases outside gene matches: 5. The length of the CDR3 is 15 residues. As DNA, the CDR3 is TGCGCCAGCAGTGCCGGACAGGGGGTAGCAGATACGCAGTATTTT. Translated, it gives CASSAGQGVADTQYF.

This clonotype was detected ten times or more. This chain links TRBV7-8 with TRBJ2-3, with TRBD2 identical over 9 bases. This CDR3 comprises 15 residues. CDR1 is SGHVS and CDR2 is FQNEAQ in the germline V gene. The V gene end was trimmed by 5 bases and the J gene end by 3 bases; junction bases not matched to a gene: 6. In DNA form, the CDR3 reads TGTGCCAGCAGCCCACTGACTAGCGGAACAGATACGCAGTATTTT. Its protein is CASSPLTSGTDTQYF.

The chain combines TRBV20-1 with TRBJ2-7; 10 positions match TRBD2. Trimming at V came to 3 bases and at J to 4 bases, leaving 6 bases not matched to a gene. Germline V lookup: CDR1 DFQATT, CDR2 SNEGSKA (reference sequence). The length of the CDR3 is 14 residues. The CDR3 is CSARVPSGGYEQYF. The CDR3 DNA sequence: TGCAGTGCTAGGGTCCCTAGCGGGGGTTACGAGCAGTACTTC.

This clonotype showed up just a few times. CDR3 amino acids: CASSQASGAGANVLTF. Written as DNA, the CDR3 is TGTGCCAGCAGCCAAGCATCAGGGGCTGGGGCCAACGTCCTGACTTTC. The V gene is TRBV3-1, the J gene TRBJ2-6; D perhaps matches TRBD1 (6 bases). The CDR3 consists of 16 residues. V was cut by 1 base and J by 2 bases, with 9 bases left in between. Germline values: CDR1 LGHDT, CDR2 YNNKEL (reference sequence).

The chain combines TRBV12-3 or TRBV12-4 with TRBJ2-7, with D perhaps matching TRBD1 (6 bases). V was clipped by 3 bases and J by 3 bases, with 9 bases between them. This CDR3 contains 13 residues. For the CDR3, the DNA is TGTGCCAGCAGTTTGCAGGGGTACTACGAGCAGTACTTC. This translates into CASSLQGYYEQYF.

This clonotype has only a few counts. CDR3 sequence: CASTYRFFSYNEQFF. CDR3 bases: TGTGCCAGCACCTACAGGTTCTTCTCCTACAATGAGCAGTTCTTC. This chain joins TRBV19 and TRBJ2-1, with D possibly being TRBD1 (5 bases). CDR3 length: 15 amino acids. Germline CDR1 LNHDA, CDR2 SQIVND (reference sequence). Trimming cost V 9 bases and J 0 bases, with 15 bases left between them.

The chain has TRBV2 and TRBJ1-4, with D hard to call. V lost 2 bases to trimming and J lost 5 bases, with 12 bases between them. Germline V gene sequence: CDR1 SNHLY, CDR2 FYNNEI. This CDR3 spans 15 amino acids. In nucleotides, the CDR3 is TGTGCCAGCAGTGAAAGGAACCAAGGAAATGAAAAACTGTTTTTT. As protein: CASSERNQGNEKLFF. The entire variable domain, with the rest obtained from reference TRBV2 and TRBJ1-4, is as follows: EPEVTQTPSHQVTQMGQEVILRCVPISNHLYFYWYRQILGQKVEFLVSFYNNEISEKSEIFDDQFSVERPDGSNFTLKIRSTKLEDSAMYFCASSERNQGNEKLFFGSGTQLSVL.

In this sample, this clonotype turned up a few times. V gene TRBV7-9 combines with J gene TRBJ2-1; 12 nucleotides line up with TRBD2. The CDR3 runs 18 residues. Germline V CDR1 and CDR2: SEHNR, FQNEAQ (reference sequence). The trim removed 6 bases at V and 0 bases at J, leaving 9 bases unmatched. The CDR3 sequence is CASSLTSGGLSSYNEQFF. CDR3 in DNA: TGTGCCAGCAGTCTGACTAGCGGGGGCCTAAGCTCCTACAATGAGCAGTTCTTC.

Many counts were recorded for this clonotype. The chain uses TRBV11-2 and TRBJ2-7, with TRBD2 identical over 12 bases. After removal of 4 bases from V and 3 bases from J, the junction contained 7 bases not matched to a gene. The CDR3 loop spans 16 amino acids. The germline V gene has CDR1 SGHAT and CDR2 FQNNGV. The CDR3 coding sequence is TGTGCCAGCAGCTCTAACAAGGGACTAGCGGGCTACGAGCAGTACTTC. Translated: CASSSNKGLAGYEQYF.